This T cell receptor (beta chain) was profiled in a study of cytomegalovirus exposure and HLA in healthy donors. Study-wide points: According to the study, approximately 150 TCR beta chains were cytomegalovirus-associated. When a later analysis compared HLA-associated TCR beta chains with equally common others, the HLA-associated chains turned out to be more clonally expanded and to have lower generation probabilities.

In regard to this clone: What it recognizes is unknown.

In the PCR, 60 Vbeta and 13 Jbeta primers were used. Clones were read by immunoSEQ multiplex PCR, and TCRdb kept only the in-frame ones, dropping some. The table includes fewer than 120,000 clones, 65% to 80% detected once. This cohort consisted of healthy bone marrow donors. The sample taken for sequencing was PBMCs. This clonotype originated in a woman aged 55-75 years in good health and CMV-seropositive.

The CDR3 sequence: CASSQYRGNSPLHF. For the CDR3, the DNA is TGTGCCAGCAGCCAATACAGGGGCAATTCACCCCTCCACTTT. The chain has TRBV14 and TRBJ1-6; 7 nucleotides agree with TRBD1. The CDR3 is 14 residues long. Per the germline V gene, CDR1 is SGHDN and CDR2 is FVKESK. V dropped 2 bases and J dropped 7; count of bases not matched to a gene: 2.